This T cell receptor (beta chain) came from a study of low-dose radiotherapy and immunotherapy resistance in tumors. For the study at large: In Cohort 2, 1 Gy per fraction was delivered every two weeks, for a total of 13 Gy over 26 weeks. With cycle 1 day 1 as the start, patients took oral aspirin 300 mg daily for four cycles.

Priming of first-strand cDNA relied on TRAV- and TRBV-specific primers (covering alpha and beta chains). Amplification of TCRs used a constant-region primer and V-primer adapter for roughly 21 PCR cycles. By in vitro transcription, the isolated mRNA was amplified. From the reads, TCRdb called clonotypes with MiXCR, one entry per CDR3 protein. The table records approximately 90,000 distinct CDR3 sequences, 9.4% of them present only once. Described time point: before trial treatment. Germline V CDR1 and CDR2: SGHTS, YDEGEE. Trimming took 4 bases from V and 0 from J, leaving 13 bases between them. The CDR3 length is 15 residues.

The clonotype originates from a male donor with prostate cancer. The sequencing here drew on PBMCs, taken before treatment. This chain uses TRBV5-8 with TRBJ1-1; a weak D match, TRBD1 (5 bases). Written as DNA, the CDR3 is TGTGCCAGCAGCCTCCAGGGCGGATTGAACACTGAAGCTTTCTTT. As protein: CASSLQGGLNTEAFF.